This T cell receptor (beta chain) was recorded in a study of human T cells and chemical hapten exposure. Study information: Readings were taken at 6 days from patch tests that had applied 0.01% DPC to the upper back.

This sample's time point: patch test 1, 2 weeks after DPC sensitization. Treatment noted: therapeutic diphenylcyclopropenone sensitization with weekly scalp DPC. It was unfractionated whole blood from which total RNA was extracted. The library gave individual cDNA molecules unique molecular identifiers. TCRdb called the RACE reads again in MiXCR, with one record for every CDR3 protein. The sample lists roughly 50,000 distinct CDR3 sequences; more than 9.5% were seen once. This CDR3 contains 13 residues. Germline values: CDR1 GTSNPN, CDR2 SVGIG (reference sequence). V shed 0 bases and J shed 5 bases, with 8 bases lying between them.

This clonotype was sampled from a middle-aged woman with alopecia areata. Some clones in this sample may be carry-over from other donors' samples. The sequenced sample was whole blood, obtained in connection with sensitization to the hapten diphenylcyclopropenone (DPC). The V call is TRBV30, the J call TRBJ2-1, with no clear D. In nucleotides, the CDR3 is TGTGCCTGGAGTGTACAAGTGGACAATGAGCAGTTCTTC. As protein: CAWSVQVDNEQFF.